Below, 2 T cell receptor beta chains from the same sample are listed, as sequenced in a study of cytomegalovirus exposure and HLA in healthy donors. This PCR relied on a set of 60 Vbeta primers and 13 Jbeta primers. Produced via immunoSEQ multiplex PCR; TCRdb's table is partial and in-frame only. Here the sample spans just over 95,000 clones, 78% being singletons. Input material: PBMCs. Receptors were obtained from a woman in her forties in good health and CMV-seropositive.

This clone showed up just a few times. V is TRBV6-5 and J is TRBJ2-4; 7 bases map to TRBD1. The V gene end was trimmed by 2 bases and the J gene end by 5 bases; junction bases not matched to a gene: 6. This CDR3 has 15 amino acids. Per germline, CDR1 MNHEY and CDR2 SVGAGI. In DNA, the CDR3 is TGTGCCAGCAGTTACATAGGGGGCTTGGAAAACATTCAGTACTTC. Protein: CASSYIGGLENIQYF.

The chain employs TRBV6-1 and TRBJ2-1; 7 positions match TRBD2. After removal of 1 base from V and 8 bases from J, the junction contained 8 bases not matched to a gene. Germline CDR1 is MNHNS and CDR2 is SASEGT. The CDR3 totals 15 residues. This CDR3 reads CASSEEGGRNYEQFF. In DNA, the CDR3 is TGTGCCAGCAGTGAAGAGGGCGGGAGAAACTATGAGCAGTTCTTC.